This T cell receptor (beta chain) was sequenced for a study of OX40 agonist ivuxolimab in advanced cancers. The wider study: Every patient in dose escalation had hepatocellular carcinoma, melanoma, renal cell or head and neck cancer. A mean age of about 59 years, range about 20 to 85, was recorded, and more than 80% were male. In three patients, partial responses were observed, one with hepatocellular carcinoma and two with cutaneous melanoma.

This table comes from immunoSEQ multiplex PCR, and its TCRdb copy is limited to in-frame clones, with some not included. The data contain about 14,000 clones, roughly 80% of them seen just once; the ten biggest clones take up approximately 40%. General observations from the study: The study found that CD8+ T cells averaged more expanded clones than CD4+.

CDR1 is SGHTA and CDR2 is FQGNSA in the germline V gene. This CDR3 comprises 16 residues. The ends lost 1 base at V and 8 bases at J; junction bases unmatched: 11. A remark on this clone: What it binds is not known.

The chain couples TRBV7-2 to TRBJ2-1; 7 nucleotides match TRBD2. This receptor was taken from an adult with an advanced solid tumor such as melanoma, head and neck, liver or kidney cancer. The material sequenced was CD4+ or CD8+ T cells sorted from blood, taken in a trial of the OX40 agonist ivuxolimab. The CDR3 DNA follows: TGTGCCAGCAGCTTAGAATGGGGGACGGGAGGTCATGAGCAGTTCTTC. Translation gives CASSLEWGTGGHEQFF.